Below, one T cell receptor (beta chain) is given with its context. This clonotype showed up just a few times. The specificity of this receptor is unknown. Per-base quality was not reported, and no clone a single base away is much larger than it. From the cysteine through the phenylalanine, the CDR3 covers 15 amino acids. Only the CDR3 portion is preserved as DNA: 45 bases, with reading frame beginning at the first base. The germline V gene provides CDR1 SGHRS and CDR2 YFSETQ. To prepare the library, 5' RACE was applied. These reads were obtained on an Illumina HiSeq 2500. A second PCR of about 6 to 12 cycles was run with a J-beta primer mix and a sample-barcoded 5' primer. A unique molecular identifier was introduced onto each TCR beta cDNA molecule by a template-switch 5' adaptor carrying 12 random nucleotides. At least 2.5 million CDR3-containing paired-end reads were obtained from each sample. First-strand cDNA synthesis was performed from all RNA using the Mint cDNA synthesis kit, with priming by a TRBC-specific oligonucleotide. After uracil-DNA glycosylase treatment, a first 18-cycle PCR used universal primers M1SS and BC2_uni_R on all cDNA. Per the authors' processing: For normalization, 1 million high-quality reads, each with a distinct molecular identifier, were randomly selected from each sample. Reads sharing molecular identifiers were discarded rather than binned into consensus sequences. MiTCR, set to a Q25 quality threshold and the strictest error-elimination algorithm, was used for CDR3 identification, clonotype clustering and error correction. A nonparametric unseen species model with Euler transformation was used to estimate a lower bound on total TCR beta diversity. TCRdb reran the public reads through fastp at Q25 and MiXCR, keeping productive beta chains. Every entry covers one CDR3 protein and lists the most common genes and DNA from its rows. Clone size and V and J calls follow TCRdb, not the original study. The sample table shows some 920,000 distinct CDR3 sequences, and about 51% are seen once. The leading ten clones occupy over 20% of the sample.

The roughly 38 donors, aged about 6 to 95 years, were systemically healthy Caucasian individuals from Russia. Each donor gave approximately 10 milliliters of peripheral blood, collected into EDTA-treated Vacutainer tubes. Ficoll-Paque density-gradient centrifugation was used to isolate PBMCs, with at least 6.5 million obtained per sample. Trizol reagent was used to extract total RNA from PBMCs, with at least 6 micrograms per sample. For every donor, an aliquot of PBMCs went through flow cytometry to measure the percentages of naive CD45RAhigh/CD27high T cells. This sample was included in a study of blood T cells in healthy people across ages (dated by TCRdb to between 2015 and 2016). Study-wide context: In model experiments, roughly one uniquely barcoded TCR beta cDNA molecule per two T cells was captured by template switching. For two donors (one aged 18 to 30 and one aged 80 or older), the study analyzed two additional independent replicas of 1 million unique cDNA reads from the same blood draw. The study measured age-related changes in TCR beta repertoire diversity using deep sequencing normalized with unique cDNA molecular identifiers. Four age groups were formed from the donors: young (average approximately 15 years), middle-aged (approximately 39), aged (62) and long-lived (around 82). To avoid experimental bias, donors of different ages were spread randomly across the sequencing lanes. Study-wide conclusions, independent of this receptor: Total diversity estimates from one million sequenced T cells were considered lower bounds and underestimates. The percentage of naive T cells measured by flow cytometry correlated strongly with observed TCR beta diversity. Observed TCR beta diversity per million T cells fell roughly linearly with age, and a significant reduction was already apparent by age around 40. Because profiling used bulk unsorted PBMCs, naive and antigen-experienced compartments could not be compared conclusively. Compared with the aged group, the long-lived group had more naive CD4+ T cells, fewer expanded clones and increased TCR diversity, a pattern suggesting age selection. Donor CMV infection status was unknown, potentially confounding age-related changes in expanded clonotypes.

The clonotype comes from a woman aged 55-69 years in good health. The sequence is built from TRBV5-1 and TRBJ2-5; no D gene is confidently identified. The DNA end lines up better with TRBJ2-7; the J call may be wrong. Sequenced sample: blood. The DNA is TGCGCCAGCAGCTCCGGGTACGGTTCTGGCTACGAGCAGTACTTC. Its translation reads: CASSSGYGSGYEQYF.